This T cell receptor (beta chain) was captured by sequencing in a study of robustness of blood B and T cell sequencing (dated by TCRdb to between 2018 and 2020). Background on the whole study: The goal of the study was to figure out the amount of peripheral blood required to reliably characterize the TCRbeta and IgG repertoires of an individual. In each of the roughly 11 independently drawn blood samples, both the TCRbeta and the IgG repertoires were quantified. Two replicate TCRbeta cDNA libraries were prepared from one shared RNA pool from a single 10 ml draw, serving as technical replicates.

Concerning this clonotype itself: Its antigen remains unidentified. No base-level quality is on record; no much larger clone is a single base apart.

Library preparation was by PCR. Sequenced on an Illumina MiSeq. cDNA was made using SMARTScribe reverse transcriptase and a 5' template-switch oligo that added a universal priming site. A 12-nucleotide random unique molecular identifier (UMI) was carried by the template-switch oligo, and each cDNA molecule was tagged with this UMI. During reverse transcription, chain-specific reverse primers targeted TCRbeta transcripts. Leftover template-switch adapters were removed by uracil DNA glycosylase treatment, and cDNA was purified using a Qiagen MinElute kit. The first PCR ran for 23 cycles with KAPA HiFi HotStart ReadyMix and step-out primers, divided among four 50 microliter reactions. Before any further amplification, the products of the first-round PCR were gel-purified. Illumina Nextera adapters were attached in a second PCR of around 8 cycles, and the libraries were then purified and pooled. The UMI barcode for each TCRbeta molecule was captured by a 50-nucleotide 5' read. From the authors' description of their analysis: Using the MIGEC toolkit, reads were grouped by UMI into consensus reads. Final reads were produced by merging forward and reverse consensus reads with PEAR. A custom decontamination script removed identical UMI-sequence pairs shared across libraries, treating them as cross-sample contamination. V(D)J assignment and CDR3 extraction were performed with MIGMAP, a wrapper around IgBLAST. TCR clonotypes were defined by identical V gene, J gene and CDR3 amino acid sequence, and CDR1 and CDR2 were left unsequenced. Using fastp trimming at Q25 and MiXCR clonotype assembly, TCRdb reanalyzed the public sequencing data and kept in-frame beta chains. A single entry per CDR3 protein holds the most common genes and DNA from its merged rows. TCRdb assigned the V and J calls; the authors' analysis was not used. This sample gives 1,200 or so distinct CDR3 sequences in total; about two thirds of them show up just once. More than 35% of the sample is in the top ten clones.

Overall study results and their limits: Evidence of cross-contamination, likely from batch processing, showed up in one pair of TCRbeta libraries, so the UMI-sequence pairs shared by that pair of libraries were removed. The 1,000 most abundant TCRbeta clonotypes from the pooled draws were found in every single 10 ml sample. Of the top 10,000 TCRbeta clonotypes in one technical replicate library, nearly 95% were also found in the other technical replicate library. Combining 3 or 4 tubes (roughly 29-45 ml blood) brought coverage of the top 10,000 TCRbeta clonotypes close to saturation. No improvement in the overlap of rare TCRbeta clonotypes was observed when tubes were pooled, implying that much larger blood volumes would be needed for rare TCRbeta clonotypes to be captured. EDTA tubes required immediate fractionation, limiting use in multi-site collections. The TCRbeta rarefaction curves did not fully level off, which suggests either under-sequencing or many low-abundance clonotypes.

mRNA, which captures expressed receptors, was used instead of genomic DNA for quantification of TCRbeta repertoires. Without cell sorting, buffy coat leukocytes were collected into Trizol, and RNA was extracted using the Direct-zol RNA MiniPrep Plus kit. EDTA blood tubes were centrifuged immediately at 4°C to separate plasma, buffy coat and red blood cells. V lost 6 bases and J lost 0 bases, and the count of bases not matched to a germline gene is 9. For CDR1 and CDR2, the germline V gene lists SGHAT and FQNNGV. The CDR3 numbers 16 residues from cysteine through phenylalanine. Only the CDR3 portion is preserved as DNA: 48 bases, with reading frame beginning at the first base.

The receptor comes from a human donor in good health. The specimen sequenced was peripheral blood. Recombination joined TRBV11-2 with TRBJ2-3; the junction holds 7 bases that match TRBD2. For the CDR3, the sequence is CASRPPLGGSTDTQYF. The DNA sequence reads TGTGCCAGCAGACCCCCGTTGGGAGGGAGCACAGATACGCAGTATTTT.